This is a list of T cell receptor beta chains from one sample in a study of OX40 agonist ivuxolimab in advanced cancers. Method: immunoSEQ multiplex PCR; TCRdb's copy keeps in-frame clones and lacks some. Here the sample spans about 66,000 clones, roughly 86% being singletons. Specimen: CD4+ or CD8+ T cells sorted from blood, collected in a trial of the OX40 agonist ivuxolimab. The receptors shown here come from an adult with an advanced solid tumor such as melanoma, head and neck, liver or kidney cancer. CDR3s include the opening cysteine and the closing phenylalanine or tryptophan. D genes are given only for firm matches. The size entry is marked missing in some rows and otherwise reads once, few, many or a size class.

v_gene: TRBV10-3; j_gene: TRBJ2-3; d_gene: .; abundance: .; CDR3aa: CAGGGSGADTQYF
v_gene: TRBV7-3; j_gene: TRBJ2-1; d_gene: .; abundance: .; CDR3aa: CASSPGPARGEQFF
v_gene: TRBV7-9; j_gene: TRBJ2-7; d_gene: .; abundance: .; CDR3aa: CASSYSLYEQYF
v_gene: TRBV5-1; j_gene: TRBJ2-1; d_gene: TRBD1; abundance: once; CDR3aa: CASSIQGYYNEQFF
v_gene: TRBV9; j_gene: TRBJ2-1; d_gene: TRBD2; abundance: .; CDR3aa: CASSGTSGTYNEQFF
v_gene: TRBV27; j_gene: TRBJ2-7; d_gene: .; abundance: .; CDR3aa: CASSFHRVPTYEQYF
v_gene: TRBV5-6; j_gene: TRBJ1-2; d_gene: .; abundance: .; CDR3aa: CASSLEAGTYGYTF
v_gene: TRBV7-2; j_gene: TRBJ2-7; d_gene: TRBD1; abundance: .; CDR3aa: CASSIGTGAVYEQYF
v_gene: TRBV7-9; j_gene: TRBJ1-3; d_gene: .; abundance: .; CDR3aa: CASSLVGSGNTIYF
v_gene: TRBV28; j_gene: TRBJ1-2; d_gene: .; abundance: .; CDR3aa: CASSLGSAAGAVGGYTF
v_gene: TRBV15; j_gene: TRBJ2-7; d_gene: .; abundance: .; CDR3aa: CATSREGRPFYEQYF
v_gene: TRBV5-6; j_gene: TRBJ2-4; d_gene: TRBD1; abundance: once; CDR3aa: CASSPQGAAKNIQYF
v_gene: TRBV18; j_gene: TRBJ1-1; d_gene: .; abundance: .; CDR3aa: CASSPGPNTEAFF
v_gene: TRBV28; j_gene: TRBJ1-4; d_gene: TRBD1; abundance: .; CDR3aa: CASSSGQGDEKLFF
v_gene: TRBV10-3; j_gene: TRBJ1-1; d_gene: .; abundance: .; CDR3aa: CATRQGDTEAFF
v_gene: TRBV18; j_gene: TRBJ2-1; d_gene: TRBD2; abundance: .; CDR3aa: CASSPSRTSDGNEQFF
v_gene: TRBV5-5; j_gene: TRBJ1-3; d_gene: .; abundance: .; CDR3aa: CASSFALGNTIYF
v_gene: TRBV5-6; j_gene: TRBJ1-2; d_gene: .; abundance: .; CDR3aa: CASSLAVSAYGYTF
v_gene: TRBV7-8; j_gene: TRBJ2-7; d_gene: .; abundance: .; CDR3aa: CASSLGGGLGSYEQYF
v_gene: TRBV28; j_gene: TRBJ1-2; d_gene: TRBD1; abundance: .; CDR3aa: CASRQGAAVYGYTF
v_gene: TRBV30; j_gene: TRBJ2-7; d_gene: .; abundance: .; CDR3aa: CAWSVSQGGYEQYF
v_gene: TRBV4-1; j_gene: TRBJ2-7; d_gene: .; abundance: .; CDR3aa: CASSYNWTPEYEQYF
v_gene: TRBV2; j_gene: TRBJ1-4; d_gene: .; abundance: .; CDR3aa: CATPAGGSTNEKLFF
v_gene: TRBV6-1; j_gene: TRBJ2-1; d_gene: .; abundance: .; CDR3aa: CASSEAPWRLTPHNEQFF